What follows are 3 T cell receptor beta chains derived from one specimen sequenced in a study of cytomegalovirus exposure and HLA in healthy donors. PCR employed 60 Vbeta and 13 Jbeta primers. The assay was immunoSEQ multiplex PCR, and TCRdb's table has in-frame clones only and misses some. This table lists roughly 57,000 clones. The sample was PBMCs. Receptors originate from a woman aged 30 to 39 in good health and CMV-seropositive.

The rearrangement links TRBV5-4 to TRBJ1-6; TRBD1 matches 10 bases. The germline CDR1 and CDR2 sequences are SGHNT and YYREEE (reference sequence). V lost 5 bases to trimming and J lost 7 bases; unmatched junction nucleotides: 12. The length of the CDR3 is 17 residues. In DNA form, the CDR3 reads TGTGCCAGCAGAGCCGGGACAGGGGTACGGGAGAATTCACCCCTCCACTTT. It encodes CASRAGTGVRENSPLHF. The variable domain in full, completed from reference TRBV5-4 and TRBJ1-6, reads ETGVTQSPTHLIKTRGQQVTLRCSSQSGHNTVSWYQQALGQGPQFIFQYYREEENGRGNFPPRFSGLQFPNYSSELNVNALELDDSALYLCASRAGTGVRENSPLHFGNGTRLTVT.

The V gene is TRBV19, the J gene TRBJ2-3; possibly TRBD2 for D (5 bases). This CDR3 has 15 amino acids. Germline V gene lookup returns CDR1 LNHDA and CDR2 SQIVND (reference sequence). V shed 0 bases and J shed 5 bases, with 12 bases lying between them. The CDR3 loop is CASSIDRRQEDTQYF. The CDR3 region has the DNA TGTGCCAGTAGTATAGATCGGAGGCAGGAAGATACGCAGTATTTT. Based on the CDR3 plus reference TRBV19 and TRBJ2-3, the full variable domain is DGGITQSPKYLFRKEGQNVTLSCEQNLNHDAMYWYRQDPGQGLRLIYYSQIVNDFQKGDIAEGYSVSREKKESFPLTVTSAQKNPTAFYLCASSIDRRQEDTQYFGPGTRLTVL.

V is TRBV5-4 and J is TRBJ1-1; D ambiguous. Germline V gene data show CDR1 as SGHNT and CDR2 as YYREEE (reference sequence). With 4 bases removed from V and 1 base from J, the gap between germline ends came to 14 bases. This CDR3 contains 15 residues. CDR3 amino acids: CASSPFNARNTEAFF. The CDR3 region has the DNA TGTGCCAGCAGCCCATTTAATGCCAGGAACACTGAAGCTTTCTTT.